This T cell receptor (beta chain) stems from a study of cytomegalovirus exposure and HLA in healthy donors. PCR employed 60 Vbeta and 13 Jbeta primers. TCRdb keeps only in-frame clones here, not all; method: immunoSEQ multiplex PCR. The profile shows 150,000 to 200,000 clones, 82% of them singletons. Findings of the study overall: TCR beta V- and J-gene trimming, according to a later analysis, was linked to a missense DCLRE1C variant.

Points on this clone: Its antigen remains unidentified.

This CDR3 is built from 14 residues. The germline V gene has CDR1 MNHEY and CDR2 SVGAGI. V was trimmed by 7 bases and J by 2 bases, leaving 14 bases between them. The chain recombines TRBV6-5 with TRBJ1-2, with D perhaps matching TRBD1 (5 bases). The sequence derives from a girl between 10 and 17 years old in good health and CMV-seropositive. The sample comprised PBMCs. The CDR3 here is CASTRDGGNYGYTF. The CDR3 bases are TGTGCCAGCACCAGGGACGGGGGAAACTATGGCTACACCTTC.